Listed below are T cell receptor beta chains from one sample, sequenced in a study of cytomegalovirus exposure and HLA in healthy donors. Profiled with immunoSEQ multiplex PCR; TCRdb holds only in-frame clones, not every one. The sample has a few hundred thousand clones, about 86% seen once. The sample comprised PBMCs. Receptor source: a woman between 18 and 29 years old in good health and CMV-seronegative. The CDR3 runs from the conserved cysteine through the conserved F or W.

V gene: TRBV7-2; J gene: TRBJ2-2; CDR3 protein: CASSLTPGQGISGELFF
V gene: TRBV6-5; J gene: TRBJ2-7; CDR3 protein: CASSLEGAGGQYF
V gene: TRBV11-2; J gene: TRBJ2-1; CDR3 protein: CASSLDPSSGDEQFF
V gene: TRBV4-1; J gene: TRBJ1-2; CDR3 protein: CASSQASYYNYGYTF
V gene: TRBV5-8; J gene: TRBJ2-3; CDR3 protein: CASSLGPGIHLTDTQYF
V gene: TRBV30; J gene: TRBJ1-1; CDR3 protein: CAWSLGGQEAFF
V gene: TRBV28; J gene: TRBJ2-1; CDR3 protein: CASSTTGTSGGAYNEQFF
V gene: TRBV4-3; J gene: TRBJ1-4; CDR3 protein: CASSQDPGAGTNEKLFF
V gene: TRBV5-4; J gene: TRBJ2-1; CDR3 protein: CASSPRGQGNNEQFF
V gene: TRBV7-9; J gene: TRBJ1-2; CDR3 protein: CASSRQGAGGYTF
V gene: TRBV4-1; J gene: TRBJ1-1; CDR3 protein: CASSPPGTGNTEAFF
V gene: TRBV28; J gene: TRBJ2-3; CDR3 protein: CASIGGAGVGYTQYF
V gene: TRBV30; J gene: TRBJ2-7; CDR3 protein: CAWSPPGLRQTYEQYF
V gene: TRBV5-1; J gene: TRBJ1-3; CDR3 protein: CASSEGQGLSSGNTIYF
V gene: TRBV20-1; J gene: TRBJ1-2; CDR3 protein: CSAESGYGYTF
V gene: TRBV4-3; J gene: TRBJ2-7; CDR3 protein: CASSQDGSAGPHTEQYF
V gene: TRBV9; J gene: TRBJ2-5; CDR3 protein: CASSVSSGGSRETQYF
V gene: TRBV4-1; J gene: TRBJ1-5; CDR3 protein: CASSQDFGSQPQHF
V gene: TRBV2; J gene: TRBJ2-3; CDR3 protein: CASSTGTGWSDTQYF
V gene: TRBV4-3; J gene: TRBJ2-1; CDR3 protein: CASSRGQGPYNEQFF
V gene: TRBV28; J gene: TRBJ2-3; CDR3 protein: CASSSRRQGNTQYF
V gene: TRBV11-3; J gene: TRBJ2-7; CDR3 protein: CASTLGQDHEQYF
V gene: TRBV9; J gene: TRBJ2-2; CDR3 protein: CASSVAGGSNTGELFF
V gene: TRBV9; J gene: TRBJ2-2; CDR3 protein: CASSVEASPGELFF
V gene: TRBV29-1; J gene: TRBJ1-2; CDR3 protein: CSGQTQGDYGYTF
V gene: TRBV18; J gene: TRBJ2-7; CDR3 protein: CASSPLTGEQYF
V gene: TRBV7-2; J gene: TRBJ1-4; CDR3 protein: CASSPSGSGREKLFF
V gene: TRBV7-9; J gene: TRBJ2-1; CDR3 protein: CASSFGLVDEQFF
V gene: TRBV7-9; J gene: TRBJ2-1; CDR3 protein: CASSLGLEVYNEQFF
V gene: TRBV6-1; J gene: TRBJ2-6; CDR3 protein: CASSATQGSGANVLTF
V gene: TRBV9; J gene: TRBJ1-2; CDR3 protein: CASSAPYGGYGYTF
V gene: TRBV5-1; J gene: TRBJ2-1; CDR3 protein: CASSVQQGNEQFF
V gene: TRBV30; J gene: TRBJ1-2; CDR3 protein: CAWSKVGGLGYTF
V gene: TRBV7-2; J gene: TRBJ1-6; CDR3 protein: CASSPGDRGHSPLHF
V gene: TRBV5-6; J gene: TRBJ1-1; CDR3 protein: CASSLALQLNTEAFF
V gene: TRBV6-1; J gene: TRBJ1-3; CDR3 protein: CASSELGFSGNTIYF
V gene: TRBV29-1; J gene: TRBJ2-7; CDR3 protein: CSATSGRPYEQYF
V gene: TRBV7-9; J gene: TRBJ2-2; CDR3 protein: CALPVRANTGELFF